These T cell receptor beta chains were read from a single sample in a study of shared clonotypes between healthy human individuals. Method: immunoSEQ multiplex PCR; TCRdb's copy keeps in-frame clones and lacks some. The data show under 600,000 clones, roughly 95% seen once. Sequenced material: naive CD4+ T cells sorted from blood. The origin of the receptors is a woman in her twenties or thirties in good health. The CDR3 runs from the conserved cysteine through the conserved F or W. The D gene is left open where the match is weak. The size of a clone is reported for some rows only, either as once, few or many, or as a class for expanded clones.

v_gene	d_gene	abundance	j_gene	CDR3aa	CDR3nt
TRBV7-9	TRBD2	.	TRBJ2-3	CASSFGLAGADTQYF	TGTGCCAGCAGCTTCGGGTTAGCGGGAGCAGATACGCAGTATTTT
TRBV29-1	TRBD1	.	TRBJ2-4	CSVLGQGVVDIQYF	TGCAGCGTTTTAGGACAGGGGGTAGTGGACATTCAGTACTTC
TRBV5-1	.	.	TRBJ2-2	CASSLSQGWDTGELFF	TGCGCCAGCAGCTTGTCACAGGGATGGGACACCGGGGAGCTGTTTTTT
TRBV18	TRBD1	few	TRBJ1-1	CASSLQGENEAFF	TGTGCCAGCTCACTCCAGGGGGAAAATGAAGCTTTCTTT
TRBV7-9	TRBD2	.	TRBJ2-3	CASSTSGSVDTQYF	TGTGCCAGCAGCACTAGCGGGAGCGTAGATACGCAGTATTTT
TRBV10-1	.	.	TRBJ2-5	CASSESLAGETQYF	TGCGCCAGCAGTGAGTCGTTGGCAGGAGAGACCCAGTACTTC
TRBV29-1	TRBD1	.	TRBJ2-5	CSVGGQGAWTQYF	TGCAGCGTTGGGGGACAGGGGGCCTGGACCCAGTACTTC
TRBV5-4	TRBD2	.	TRBJ2-2	CASSWTSGYTGELFF	TGTGCCAGCAGTTGGACTAGCGGTTACACCGGGGAGCTGTTTTTT
TRBV5-1	TRBD1	.	TRBJ2-2	CASSLTPGGNGELFF	TGCGCCAGCAGCTTAACGCCAGGGGGCAACGGGGAGCTGTTTTTT
TRBV28	TRBD1	.	TRBJ1-5	CASSFVRGRYGDSNSNQPQHF	TGTGCCAGCAGTTTTGTTCGGGGGAGATACGGGGACAGCAATAGCAATCAGCCCCAGCATTTT
TRBV30	.	.	TRBJ2-3	CAWSVLPDTQYF	TGTGCCTGGAGTGTACTCCCAGATACGCAGTATTTT
TRBV5-1	TRBD2	once	TRBJ2-7	CASSLTGLADTYEQYF	TGCGCCAGCAGCTTGACAGGACTAGCGGATACCTACGAGCAGTACTTC
TRBV2	.	once	TRBJ2-2	CASSELTWPGDTGELFF	TGTGCCAGCAGTGAACTCACGTGGCCAGGGGACACCGGGGAGCTGTTTTTT
TRBV5-5	.	.	TRBJ2-2	CASSLTAGHNTGELFF	TGTGCCAGCAGTCTTACAGCGGGACATAACACCGGGGAGCTGTTTTTT
TRBV6-6	.	.	TRBJ2-7	CASSHGGDGTYEQYF	TGTGCCAGCTCTCACGGGGGAGACGGTACCTACGAGCAGTACTTC
TRBV6-5	.	few	TRBJ2-7	CASSSRGYEQYF	TGTGCCAGCAGCTCCCGGGGCTACGAGCAGTACTTC
TRBV7-9	.	.	TRBJ1-1	CASSLISERAFF	TGTGCCAGCAGCTTAATCAGTGAACGGGCTTTCTTT
TRBV19	TRBD2	.	TRBJ2-5	CASSMSRGSETQYF	TGTGCCAGTAGTATGTCTCGCGGGAGTGAGACCCAGTACTTC
TRBV28	.	.	TRBJ1-5	CASRRPGGSWVNQPQHF	TGTGCCAGCAGACGACCGGGGGGGAGTTGGGTCAATCAGCCCCAGCATTTT
TRBV18	TRBD2	.	TRBJ2-7	CASSPSPTSGYYEQYF	TGTGCCAGCTCCCCAAGCCCGACTAGCGGGTACTACGAGCAGTACTTC
TRBV27	.	.	TRBJ2-6	CASSSSLSGANVLTF	TGTGCCAGCAGTTCCTCTCTGTCTGGGGCCAACGTCCTGACTTTC
TRBV28	.	.	TRBJ2-7	CASSLMTGVTYEQYF	TGTGCCAGCAGTTTAATGACGGGAGTGACATACGAGCAGTACTTC
TRBV11-2	TRBD2	.	TRBJ2-7	CASSGYREGEQYF	TGTGCCAGCAGCGGATACCGGGAGGGGGAGCAGTACTTC
TRBV28	.	.	TRBJ2-3	CASSLWVDTQYF	TGTGCCAGCAGTTTATGGGTTGATACGCAGTATTTT
TRBV27	TRBD1	once	TRBJ1-1	CASSRQGNDAEAFF	TGTGCCAGCAGTAGACAGGGGAATGACGCTGAAGCTTTCTTT
TRBV21-1	.	.	TRBJ1-2	CASADGGYGYTF	TGTGCCAGCGCGGACGGAGGCTATGGCTACACCTTC
TRBV27	.	once	TRBJ1-5	CASSLSKIGLQGGNQPQHF	TGTGCCAGCAGTTTATCGAAGATAGGGCTCCAAGGGGGCAATCAGCCCCAGCATTTT
TRBV19	.	.	TRBJ2-6	CASSIRRFSGANVLTF	TGTGCCAGTAGTATTAGGAGATTCTCTGGGGCCAACGTCCTGACTTTC
TRBV30	.	many	TRBJ1-5	CASGQRSNQPQHF	TGTGCCTCGGGCCAGAGAAGCAATCAGCCCCAGCATTTT